The 28 T cell receptor beta chains reported below all come from one sample, sequenced in a study of T cells expressing NK-cell markers. Following a re-call of the 5' RACE reads, TCRdb has one entry per CDR3 protein and lacks DNA. This sample contains roughly 350,000 distinct CDR3 sequences. Sequencing was performed on blood T cells: a sorted CD56 or NKG2C T cell subset, CD4+ or CD8+ T cells, or bulk PBMC T cells (not recorded which). The receptors stem from a man aged 18-70 years in good health.

The genes are TRBV5-6 and TRBJ2-1; no DNA is available, so the TRBD2 call from TCRdb remains unchecked. Germline-derived CDR1 and CDR2 are SGHDT and YYEEEE. CDR3 length equals 15 residues. The chain's CDR3 is CASSLRVAGFWGQFF.

This sequence joins TRBV12-3 or TRBV12-4 and TRBJ2-3; TCRdb's D gene call, TRBD1, goes unchecked for lack of DNA. This CDR3 contains 16 residues. The CDR3 sequence is CASSPGQGNRRGTQYF.

V usage is TRBV29-1 and J usage is TRBJ2-3. The CDR3 runs to 16 residues. Germline V lookup: CDR1 SQVTM, CDR2 ANQGSEA. The CDR3 sequence is CSVIGRARPVMDTQYF.

The V and J genes are TRBV18 and TRBJ1-4. The length of the CDR3 is 17 residues. CDR1 is KGHSH and CDR2 is LQKENI in the germline V gene. CDR3 amino acids: CASSPPRAVIPDEKLFF.

This chain joins TRBV2 and TRBJ1-2. CDR1 and CDR2 from the germline V gene are SNHLY and FYNNEI. The CDR3 spans 12 residues. This CDR3 reads CASSESSRGYTF.

The chain is built from TRBV5-1 and TRBJ2-7; lacking DNA, the TRBD2 call made by TCRdb goes unchecked. Germline-derived CDR1 and CDR2 are SGHRS and YFSETQ. This CDR3 comprises 15 residues. CDR3 in amino acids: CASSTGLADPYEQYF.

This sequence joins TRBV5-1 and TRBJ1-1; TCRdb's D call, TRBD1, is unchecked because there is no DNA. The germline V gene has CDR1 SGHRS and CDR2 YFSETQ. The CDR3 runs 15 residues. The CDR3 region is CASSFNRGLNTEAFF.

The chain links TRBV18 to TRBJ2-7. The CDR3 is 13 amino acids. Germline lookup yields CDR1 KGHSH and CDR2 LQKENI. The CDR3 reads CASSPESNGEQYF.

The chain has TRBV11-2 and TRBJ2-6; TCRdb picks TRBD2, but there is no DNA to check that call. This CDR3 region has 19 residues. Germline V gene lookup returns CDR1 SGHAT and CDR2 FQNNGV. The CDR3: CASSLVGFKSRAGANVLTF.

V usage is TRBV5-4 and J usage is TRBJ2-2; TCRdb designates TRBD1, a call that cannot be tested without DNA. The CDR3 runs to 15 residues. The germline V gene has CDR1 SGHNT and CDR2 YYREEE (reference sequence). The CDR3 reads CASSSKGTYTGELFF.

The J gene is TRBJ2-7, the V gene TRBV2; TCRdb calls TRBD1, which cannot be checked without DNA. The germline V gene encodes CDR1 SNHLY and CDR2 FYNNEI. This CDR3 spans 13 amino acids. The CDR3 here is CASSERELRKQYF.

CDR3 amino acids: CASSQSYRLNTGELFF. The V and J genes are TRBV23-1 and TRBJ2-2; without DNA, the TCRdb call of TRBD1 cannot be checked. TRBV23-1 is noted as an ORF with a role that remains uncertain. The CDR3 totals 16 residues.

The chain employs TRBV6-2 or TRBV6-3 and TRBJ2-1; lacking DNA, the TRBD2 call made by TCRdb goes unchecked. Germline V gene sequence: CDR1 MNHEY, CDR2 SVGEGT. The CDR3 is 14 amino acids. This CDR3 reads CASRGTSPYNEQFF.

The gene calls are TRBV2 and TRBJ2-2; checking the TCRdb D call of TRBD2 is not possible without DNA. CDR1 and CDR2 (germline): SNHLY, FYNNEI. The CDR3 is made up of 17 amino acids. The CDR3: CASSARAAGPNTGELFF.

This rearrangement joins TRBV2 to TRBJ2-7; the D call from TCRdb, TRBD1, cannot be confirmed without DNA. The CDR3 length is 15 residues. Germline assignment: CDR1 SNHLY and CDR2 FYNNEI. The CDR3: CASREDRGPSYEQYF.

CDR3: CASSHTSGGSSYEQYF. The rearrangement links TRBV4-1 to TRBJ2-7; the TCRdb D gene call, TRBD2, has no DNA to confirm it. The CDR3 contains 16 residues. From germline, CDR1 is MGHRA and CDR2 YSYEKL.

The rearrangement joins TRBV19 to TRBJ2-3; TCRdb names TRBD1, which stays unverified in the absence of DNA. Germline lookup yields CDR1 LNHDA and CDR2 SQIVND (reference sequence). The CDR3 spans 15 residues. CDR3 loop: CASSIPGRNADTQYF.

This sequence joins TRBV25-1 and TRBJ2-3. The CDR3 consists of 15 residues. Germline V gene sequence: CDR1 MGHDK, CDR2 SYGVNS. CDR3 residues: CASSEWYRNTDTQYF.

The chain uses TRBV19 and TRBJ1-5; TCRdb gives TRBD1 as the D gene, but with no DNA this cannot be confirmed. The CDR3 runs to 15 residues. The germline CDR1 and CDR2 sequences are LNHDA and SQIVND (reference sequence). This chain's CDR3 is CASTIRGQGNQPQHF.

The rearrangement joins TRBV7-9 to TRBJ2-1. The CDR3 contains 14 residues. Per germline, CDR1 SEHNR and CDR2 FQNEAQ (reference sequence). CDR3 amino acids: CASLPVSSYNEQFF.

V and J are TRBV19 and TRBJ2-1; the D call of TRBD2 rests on TCRdb alone, since no DNA is present to check it. CDR1 and CDR2 from the germline V gene are LNHDA and SQIVND (reference sequence). CDR3 length: 13 amino acids. The CDR3 here is CASSKGRRGEQFF.

The J gene is TRBJ2-7, the V gene TRBV5-1; TCRdb picks TRBD2, but there is no DNA to check that call. CDR3 length: 15 residues. Germline V gives CDR1 SGHRS, CDR2 YFSETQ. Here the CDR3 reads CASSWGTSSSYEQYF.

The chain employs TRBV20-1 and TRBJ2-6. Germline-derived CDR1 and CDR2 are DFQATT and SNEGSKA (reference sequence). The CDR3 loop spans 14 amino acids. The CDR3 sequence: CSVPTGSGANVLTF.

The chain couples TRBV20-1 to TRBJ2-3; TCRdb lists TRBD2, though no DNA is available to test this call. CDR3 length: 18 residues. From germline, CDR1 is DFQATT and CDR2 SNEGSKA (reference sequence). The CDR3 sequence: CSALARGGTSRGTDTQYF.

The rearrangement links TRBV10-3 to TRBJ2-3; TCRdb's D call, TRBD1, is unchecked because there is no DNA. The CDR3 sequence is 15 residues long. Germline CDR1 ENHRY, CDR2 SYGVKD. CDR3 in amino acids: CAISESVGAADTQYF.

V and J are TRBV6-5 and TRBJ1-6; with no DNA, the TCRdb D assignment of TRBD1 cannot be verified. Germline lookup yields CDR1 MNHEY and CDR2 SVGAGI. This CDR3 comprises 17 residues. This CDR3 is CASSYAAQSSYNSPLHF.

V usage is TRBV7-2 and J usage is TRBJ2-5; without DNA, the TCRdb call of TRBD1 cannot be checked. From germline, CDR1 is SGHTA and CDR2 FQGNSA. This CDR3 spans 14 amino acids. The CDR3 spells CASSSPPLQETQYF.

The chain joins TRBV19 to TRBJ2-1; TCRdb reports TRBD2, a call that lacks DNA to check it against. CDR1 is LNHDA, CDR2 SQIVND, per germline (reference sequence). The CDR3 is made up of 13 amino acids. The CDR3 reads CASSIQGGHEQFF.